The next 3 T cell receptor beta chains were all read from a single sample in a study of T cell responses to AZD1222 COVID-19 vaccine. Using immunoSEQ multiplex PCR, the repertoire was profiled, and TCRdb retains in-frame clones only, with some absent. The sample lists approximately 120,000 clones, roughly 93% occurring once. The material was peripheral blood, obtained on day 0 of AZD1222 vaccination. The receptors stem from an adult in good health.

The V and J genes are TRBV27 and TRBJ2-5, with 8 bases that match TRBD1. The length of the CDR3 is 15 residues. Germline V gene sequence: CDR1 MNHEY, CDR2 SMNVEV (reference sequence). The ends lost 7 bases at V and 2 bases at J; junction bases unmatched: 9. The CDR3: CASTAWTGSQETQYF. DNA of the CDR3: TGTGCCAGCACTGCTTGGACAGGGAGTCAAGAGACCCAGTACTTC.

The genes are TRBV6-2 or TRBV6-3 and TRBJ1-5; D gene unclear. Germline CDR1 is MNHEY and CDR2 is SVGEGT. Trimming left V 4 bases short and J 6 bases short, with 16 bases between. The CDR3 covers 15 residues. CDR3 sequence (DNA): TGTGCCAGCAGTTCGGGGTCGAAGGCCATTCAGCCCCAGCATTTT. This translates into CASSSGSKAIQPQHF.

CDR3 sequence: CAWSEMSHTGNTIYF. CDR3 in DNA: TGTGCCTGGAGTGAGATGTCGCATACTGGAAACACCATATATTTT. This rearrangement joins TRBV30 to TRBJ1-3; no definite D call. The CDR3 is made up of 15 amino acids. V dropped 1 base and J dropped 2 bases, with 12 bases sitting between them. Per the germline V gene, CDR1 is GTSNPN and CDR2 is SVGIG (reference sequence).